This T cell receptor (beta chain) came from a study of tumor-infiltrating lymphocytes in primary liver carcinoma. Study-wide points: Pairs of tumor regions overlapped more than tumor-adjacent and tumor-blood pairs did.

As concerns this clonotype: Antigen unknown. In this CDR3 the conserved last residue, phenylalanine or tryptophan, is missing, so a read error is likely. No DNA is shown, since the ends of the CDR3 on it are uncertain; the CDR3 is the one TCRdb lists.

Reverse transcription of roughly 0.5 ug total RNA with a constant-region primer produced TCR beta cDNA. Nested multiplex PCR, run for three rounds with slightly modified ARM-PCR, yielded TCR beta libraries. TRBV1-TRBV30 forward primers and a C-beta reverse primer were used in the first two PCR rounds, which each ran for around 10 cycles. TCRdb re-called the multiplex PCR reads with MiXCR, one entry per CDR3 protein. The sample records about 310,000 distinct CDR3 sequences, 55% to 65% being singletons. The length of the CDR3 is 15 amino acids, counting both ends. Blood RNA came from unsorted whole blood; germline DNA was also extracted.

The origin of this receptor is a man between 35 and 55 years old with primary liver carcinoma and hepatitis B virus infection. This chain connects TRBV12-3 or TRBV12-4 to TRBJ2-1. Sequenced: peripheral blood. The CDR3 sequence: CASRIAGVLDNEKFL.